Below, 9 T cell receptor delta chains from the same sample are listed, as sequenced in a study of gamma-delta chains in newborns, infants, children. TCRdb reanalysed the reads with CATT. The sample carries 950 to 1,500 delta-chain clones, about 1.1% recorded once. The material sequenced was blood. These receptors came from a child in good health.

This clone was found a few times. This may be a read error, as it is one base from a much larger clone. This specimen includes other DNA sequences encoding the same CDR3. V gene TRDV2 combines with J gene TRDJ1; D gene ambiguous. CDR3 size: 16 residues. The germline V gene has CDR1 GEAIGNYY and CDR2 EKD. CDR3 coding DNA: TGTGCCTGTGACACTGTGGAAGAAGTTTACACCGATAAACTCATCTTC. Residues: CACDTVEEVYTDKLIF.

About this clone itself: Other DNA sequences from this sample encode an identical CDR3 as well. The J gene is TRDJ3, the V gene TRDV2; 8 bases fit TRDD3. Trimming at V came to 1 base and at J to 0 bases, leaving 4 bases not matched to a gene. The length of the CDR3 is 18 residues. Germline V lookup: CDR1 GEAIGNYY, CDR2 EKD. The CDR3 coding sequence is TGTGCCTGTGACACGGCCGGGGGATACTCCTGGGACACCCGACAGATGTTTTTC. Translation gives CACDTAGGYSWDTRQMFF.

This clone has only a few counts. A far larger clone is a single base away, which makes a read error likely. The same CDR3 can be traced to other DNA sequences in this sample. The rearrangement joins TRDV2 to TRDJ1; TRDD3 matches 10 bases. The length of the CDR3 is 15 residues. Germline values: CDR1 GEAIGNYY, CDR2 EKD. With 3 bases clipped from V and 0 bases from J, the junction kept 3 bases outside the gene matches. CDR3 sequence (DNA): TGTGCCTGTGACGGGCTGGGGGATAACACCGATAAACTCATCTTT. This translates into CACDGLGDNTDKLIF.

In regard to this clone: TCRdb's entry gives the protein of a much larger clone, which mismatches this DNA's translation at residue 16, likely from a read error; the protein reported here is translated from the DNA. The chain joins TRDV2 to TRDJ1, with D maybe TRDD3 (6 bases). CDR3 length: 18 residues. CDR1 and CDR2 (germline): GEAIGNYY, EKD. Here the CDR3 reads CACDTVNGGHGRTDKPIF. The CDR3 DNA reads as TGTGCCTGTGACACAGTTAACGGGGGACACGGGCGCACCGATAAACCCATCTTT.

This clone counts as medium-sized. This is likely an artifact of a read error, given a far larger clone one base away. The chain has TRDV2 and TRDJ3, with D possibly being TRDD3 (5 bases). This CDR3 has 17 amino acids. Germline loops: CDR1 GEAIGNYY, CDR2 EKD. The CDR3 region has the DNA TGTGCCTGTGACCTCAGTACTCACTCCTGGGACACCCGACAGACGTTTTTC. Its translation is CACDLSTHSWDTRQTFF.

Comment on this clone: The likely explanation is a read error, given a far larger clone one base away. This CDR3 is also generated by other DNA sequences in the sample. This sequence joins TRDV2 and TRDJ1; the match to TRDD3 covers 12 bases. There are 18 residues in the CDR3. The germline gives CDR1 GEAIGNYY, CDR2 EKD. The V gene end was trimmed by 4 bases and the J gene end by 0 bases; junction bases not matched to a gene: 11. Here the CDR3 reads CACDLILGDTRYTDKLIF. CDR3 nucleotide sequence: TGTGCCTGTGATCTTATACTGGGGGATACACGGTACACCGATAAACTCATCTTT.

This clone has a handful of counts. Only one base separates this from a far larger clonotype, so it likely reflects a read error. The identical CDR3 is also encoded by other nucleotide sequences in the sample. The chain couples TRDV2 to TRDJ1; TRDD3 matches at 7 bases. The germline CDR1 and CDR2 sequences are GEAIGNYY and EKD. Trimming took 7 bases from V and 0 from J; bases not matched to a gene: 10. This CDR3 contains 15 residues. The CDR3 loop reads CACVGLGAHTDKLIF. CDR3 DNA: TGTGCCTGCGTAGGCCTGGGGGCCCACACCGATAAACTCATCTTT.

About this clone itself: A far larger clone lies a single base away; this is likely a read error. Other DNA sequences from this sample encode an identical CDR3 as well. This sequence joins TRDV2 and TRDJ1; maybe TRDD3 (6 bases). Germline-derived CDR1 and CDR2 are GEAIGNYY and EKD. This CDR3 contains 14 residues. V lost 7 bases and J lost 0, with 14 bases in between. CDR3 loop: CACEPWGNTDKLIF. The CDR3 nucleotides are TGTGCCTGCGAGCCCTGGGGAAACACCGATAAACTCATCTTT.

By sample share, this clone is large. Other DNA sequences in the sample encode the same CDR3. The chain employs TRDV2 and TRDJ3; 13 bases map to TRDD3. Germline V CDR1 and CDR2: GEAIGNYY, EKD. The length of the CDR3 is 23 residues. V shed 3 bases, J shed 0 bases, and the junction held 16 bases outside the gene matches. The CDR3, as DNA: TGTGCCTGTGACCTACCAAGTACTGGGGGATACGCGCCAAGCTCCTGGGACACCCGACAGATGTTTTTC. Translated, it gives CACDLPSTGGYAPSSWDTRQMFF.